This T cell receptor (beta chain) was found in a study of tumor-infiltrating lymphocytes in oesophageal squamous cell carcinoma. The CDR3 loop spans 14 amino acids. From germline, CDR1 is MNHNY and CDR2 SVGAGI (reference sequence). TCRdb re-analysed the PCR reads in MiXCR, keeping a single row per CDR3 protein. This repertoire shows 9,000 or so distinct CDR3 sequences, 60% to 75% found once; its top ten account for about a third. The receptor comes from a female donor with esophageal squamous cell carcinoma. This chain joins TRBV6-6 and TRBJ2-3; D unresolved. The tail of the sequence fits TRBJ2-1 better, so the J call may be wrong. Material: esophageal tumor tissue. The CDR3 bases are TGTGCCAGCAGTTCCGTGACGGAATACAATGAGCAGTTCTTC. Translating it yields CASSSVTEYNEQFF.